Reported below is one T cell receptor (beta chain). These data originate in a study of blood T cell repertoires in COVID-19. Study details: PBMCs, B-cell-depleted T cells, or T cells provided the cDNA or gDNA that made up the material.

In germline, CDR1 is LGHDT, CDR2 YNNKEL (reference sequence). Germline trimming cut 2 bases from V and 4 bases from J; bases unmatched to any gene: 4. The CDR3 extends over 14 amino acids. This table comes from immunoSEQ multiplex PCR, and its TCRdb copy is limited to in-frame clones, with some not included. The table records about 120,000 clones, around four fifths of them present only once. This chain connects TRBV3-1 (or the pseudogene TRBV3-2) to TRBJ1-1; 7 bases line up with TRBD1. The sequencing input was peripheral blood. This receptor was identified in a man between 60 and 75 years old with acute or convalescent COVID-19. In DNA, the CDR3 is TGTGCCAGCAGCCAAAGGGGGCTTGGCACTGAAGCTTTCTTT. Encoded protein: CASSQRGLGTEAFF.